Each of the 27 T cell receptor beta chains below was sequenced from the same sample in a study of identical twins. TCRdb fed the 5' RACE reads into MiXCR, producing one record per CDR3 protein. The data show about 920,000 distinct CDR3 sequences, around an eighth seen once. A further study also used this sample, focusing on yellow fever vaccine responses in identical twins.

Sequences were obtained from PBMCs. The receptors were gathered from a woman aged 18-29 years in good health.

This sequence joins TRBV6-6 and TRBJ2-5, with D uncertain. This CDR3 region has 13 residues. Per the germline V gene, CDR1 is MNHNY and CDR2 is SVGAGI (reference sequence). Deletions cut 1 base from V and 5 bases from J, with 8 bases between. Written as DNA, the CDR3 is TGTGCCAGCAGTTACTTATCTGGGGAGACCCAGTACTTC. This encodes CASSYLSGETQYF.

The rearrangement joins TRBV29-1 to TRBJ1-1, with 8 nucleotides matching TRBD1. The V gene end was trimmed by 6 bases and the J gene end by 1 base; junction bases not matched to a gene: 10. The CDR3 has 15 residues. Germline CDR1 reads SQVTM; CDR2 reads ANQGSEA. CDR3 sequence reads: CSVRSPGTGNTEAFF. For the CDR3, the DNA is TGCAGCGTCCGAAGTCCCGGGACAGGGAACACTGAAGCTTTCTTT.

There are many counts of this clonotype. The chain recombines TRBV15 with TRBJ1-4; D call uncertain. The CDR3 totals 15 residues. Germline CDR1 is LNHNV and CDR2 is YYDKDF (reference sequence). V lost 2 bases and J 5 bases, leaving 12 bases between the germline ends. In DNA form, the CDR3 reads TGTGCCACCAGCAGACCAGGAAGGGCGAATGAAAAACTGTTTTTT. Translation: CATSRPGRANEKLFF.

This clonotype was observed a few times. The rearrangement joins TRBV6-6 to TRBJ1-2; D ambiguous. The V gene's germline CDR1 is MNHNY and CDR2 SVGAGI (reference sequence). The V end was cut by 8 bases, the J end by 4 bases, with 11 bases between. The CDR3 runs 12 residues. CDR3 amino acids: CASGFVGYGYTF. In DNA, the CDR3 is TGTGCCAGCGGGTTTGTGGGCTATGGCTACACCTTC.

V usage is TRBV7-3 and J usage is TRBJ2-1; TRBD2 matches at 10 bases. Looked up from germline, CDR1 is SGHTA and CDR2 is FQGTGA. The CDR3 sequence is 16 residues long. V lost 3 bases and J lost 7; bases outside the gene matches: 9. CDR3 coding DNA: TGTGCCAGCAGCTTGGGTTGGGTTAGCGGGGGGAATGAGCAGTTCTTC. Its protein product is CASSLGWVSGGNEQFF.

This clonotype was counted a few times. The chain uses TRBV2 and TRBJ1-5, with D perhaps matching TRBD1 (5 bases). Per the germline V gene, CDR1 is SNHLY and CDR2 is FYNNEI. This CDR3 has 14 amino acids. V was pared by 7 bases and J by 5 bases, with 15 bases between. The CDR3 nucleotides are TGTGCCAGCACCGGGGGGGAGGGGTATCAGCCCCAGCATTTT. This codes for CASTGGEGYQPQHF.

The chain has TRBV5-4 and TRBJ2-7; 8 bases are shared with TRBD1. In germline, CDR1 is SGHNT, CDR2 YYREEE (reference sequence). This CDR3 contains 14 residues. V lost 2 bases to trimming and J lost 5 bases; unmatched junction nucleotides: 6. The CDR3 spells CASSFGTGYDEQYV. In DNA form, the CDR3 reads TGTGCCAGCAGCTTCGGGACAGGCTACGACGAGCAGTACGTC.

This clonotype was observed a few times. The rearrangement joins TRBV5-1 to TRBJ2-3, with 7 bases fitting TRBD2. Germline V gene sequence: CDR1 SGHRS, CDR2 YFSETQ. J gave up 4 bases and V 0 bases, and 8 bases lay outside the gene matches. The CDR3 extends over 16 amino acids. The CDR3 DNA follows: TGCGCCAGCAGCTTGGTTGGGGGAGGGGATGCAGATACGCAGTATTTT. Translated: CASSLVGGGDADTQYF.

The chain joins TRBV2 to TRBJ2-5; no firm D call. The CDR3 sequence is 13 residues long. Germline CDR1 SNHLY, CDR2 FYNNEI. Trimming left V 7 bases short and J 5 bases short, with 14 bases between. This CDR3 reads CASIDSRLETQYF. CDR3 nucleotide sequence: TGTGCCAGCATTGATTCAAGGCTGGAGACCCAGTACTTC. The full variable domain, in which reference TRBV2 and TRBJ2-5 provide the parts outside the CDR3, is EPEVTQTPSHQVTQMGQEVILRCVPISNHLYFYWYRQILGQKVEFLVSFYNNEISEKSEIFDDQFSVERPDGSNFTLKIRSTKLEDSAMYFCASIDSRLETQYFGPGTRLLVL.

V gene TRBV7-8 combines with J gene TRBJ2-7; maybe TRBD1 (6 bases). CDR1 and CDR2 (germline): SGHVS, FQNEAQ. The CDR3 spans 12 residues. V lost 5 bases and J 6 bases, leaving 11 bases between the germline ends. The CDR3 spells CASSLRDTEQYF. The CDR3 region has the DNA TGTGCCAGCAGCCTTAGGGACACCGAGCAGTACTTC.

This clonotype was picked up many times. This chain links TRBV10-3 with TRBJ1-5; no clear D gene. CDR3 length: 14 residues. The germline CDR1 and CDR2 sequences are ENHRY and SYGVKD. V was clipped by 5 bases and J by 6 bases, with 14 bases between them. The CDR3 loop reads CAISSYPGSQPQHF. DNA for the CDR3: TGTGCCATCAGTAGCTACCCTGGGAGTCAGCCCCAGCATTTT.

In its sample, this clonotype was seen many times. The CDR3 loop is CASSEGQGNQPQHF. CDR3 in DNA: TGTGCCAGCAGTGAAGGACAGGGGAATCAGCCCCAGCATTTT. The gene calls are TRBV6-1 and TRBJ1-5, with 8 bases that match TRBD1. J gave up 4 bases and V 1 base, and 0 bases lay outside the gene matches. CDR1 MNHNS and CDR2 SASEGT come from the germline V gene. The length of the CDR3 is 14 residues.

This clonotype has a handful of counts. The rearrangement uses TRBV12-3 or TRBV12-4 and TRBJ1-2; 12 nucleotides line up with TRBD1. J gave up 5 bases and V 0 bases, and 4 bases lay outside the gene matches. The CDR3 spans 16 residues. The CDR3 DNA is TGTGCCAGCAGTTTAGCGGGACAGGGGGCTTTGTATGGCTACACCTTC. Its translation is CASSLAGQGALYGYTF.

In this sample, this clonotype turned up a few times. The CDR3 bases are TGTGCCAGCAGTCCGATCGGACTAGCGGGAGTTACTGTCGAGCAGTACTTC. It codes for CASSPIGLAGVTVEQYF. The V and J genes are TRBV27 and TRBJ2-7; TRBD2 aligns across 13 bases. The CDR3 length is 17 residues. Looked up from germline, CDR1 is MNHEY and CDR2 is SMNVEV (reference sequence). The V gene end was trimmed by 5 bases and the J gene end by 6 bases; junction bases not matched to a gene: 13.

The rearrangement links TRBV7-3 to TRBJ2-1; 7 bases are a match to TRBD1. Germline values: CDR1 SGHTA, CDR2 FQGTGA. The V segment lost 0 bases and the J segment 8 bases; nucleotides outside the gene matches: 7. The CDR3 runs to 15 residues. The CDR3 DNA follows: TGTGCCAGCAGCTTAACGTTAAGTCAGGGGGATGAGCAGTTCTTC. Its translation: CASSLTLSQGDEQFF.

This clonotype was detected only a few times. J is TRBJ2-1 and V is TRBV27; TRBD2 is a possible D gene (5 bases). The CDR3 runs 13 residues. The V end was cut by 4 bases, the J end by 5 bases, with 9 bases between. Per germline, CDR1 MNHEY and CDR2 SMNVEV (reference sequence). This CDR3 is CASSWLAHNEQFF. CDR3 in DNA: TGTGCCAGCAGTTGGCTAGCACACAATGAGCAGTTCTTC.

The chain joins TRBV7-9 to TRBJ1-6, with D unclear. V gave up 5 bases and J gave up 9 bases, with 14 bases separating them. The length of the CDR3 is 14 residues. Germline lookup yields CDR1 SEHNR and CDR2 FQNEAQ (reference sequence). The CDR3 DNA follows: TGTGCCAGCAGCCCACCCGGGAGAGGTTCACCCCTCCACTTT. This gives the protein CASSPPGRGSPLHF.

Here the CDR3 DNA reads TGCAGCGTTCCCGAGGGTCCTAGAAACGAGCAGTACTTC. This codes for CSVPEGPRNEQYF. The chain is built from TRBV29-1 and TRBJ2-7, with D possibly being TRBD2 (5 bases). The CDR3 has 13 amino acids. The germline CDR1 and CDR2 sequences are SQVTM and ANQGSEA. V was trimmed by 5 bases and J by 5 bases, leaving 16 bases between them.

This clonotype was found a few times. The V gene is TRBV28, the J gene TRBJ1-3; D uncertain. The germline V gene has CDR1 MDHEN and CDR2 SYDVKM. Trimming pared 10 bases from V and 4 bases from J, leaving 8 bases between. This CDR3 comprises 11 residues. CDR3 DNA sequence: TGTGCCATCCCCCCCGGAAACACCATATATTTT. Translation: CAIPPGNTIYF.

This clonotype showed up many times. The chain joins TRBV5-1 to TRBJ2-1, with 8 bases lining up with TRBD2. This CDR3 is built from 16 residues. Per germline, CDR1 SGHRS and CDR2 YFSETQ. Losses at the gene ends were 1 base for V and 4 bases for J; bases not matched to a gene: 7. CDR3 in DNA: TGCGCCAGCAGCTTGACGGGACTAGAAGCGTACAATGAGCAGTTCTTC. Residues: CASSLTGLEAYNEQFF. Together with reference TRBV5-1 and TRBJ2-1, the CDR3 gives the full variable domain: KAGVTQTPRYLIKTRGQQVTLSCSPISGHRSVSWYQQTPGQGLQFLFEYFSETQRNKGNFPGRFSGRQFSNSRSEMNVSTLELGDSALYLCASSLTGLEAYNEQFFGPGTRLTVL.

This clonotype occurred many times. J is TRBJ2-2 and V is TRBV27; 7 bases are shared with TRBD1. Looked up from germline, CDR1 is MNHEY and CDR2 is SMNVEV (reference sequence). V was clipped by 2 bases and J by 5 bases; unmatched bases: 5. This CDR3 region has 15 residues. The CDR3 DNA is TGTGCCAGCAGTTTAAGACAGGGAAGGACCGGGGAGCTGTTTTTT. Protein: CASSLRQGRTGELFF.

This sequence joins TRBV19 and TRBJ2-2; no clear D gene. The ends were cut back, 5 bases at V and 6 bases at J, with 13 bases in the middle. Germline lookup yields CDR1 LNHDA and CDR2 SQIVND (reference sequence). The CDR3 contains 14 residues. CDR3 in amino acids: CASSPPGLAGELFF. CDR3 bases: TGTGCCAGTAGTCCCCCCGGCCTAGCCGGGGAGCTGTTTTTT.

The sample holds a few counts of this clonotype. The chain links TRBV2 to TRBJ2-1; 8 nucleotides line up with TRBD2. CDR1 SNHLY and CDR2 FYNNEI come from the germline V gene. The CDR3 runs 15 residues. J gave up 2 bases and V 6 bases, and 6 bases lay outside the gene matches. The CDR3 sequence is CASRGVAGTYNEQFF. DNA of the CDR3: TGTGCCAGCAGGGGGGTAGCGGGAACCTACAATGAGCAGTTCTTC.

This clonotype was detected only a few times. The DNA of the CDR3 is TGCAGTGAGGGGGGACAGGGGGACAATGAGCAGTTCTTC. Residues: CSEGGQGDNEQFF. This chain connects TRBV20-1 to TRBJ2-1; 11 nucleotides match TRBD1. The length of the CDR3 is 13 residues. Per the germline V gene, CDR1 is DFQATT and CDR2 is SNEGSKA (reference sequence). Losses at the gene ends were 7 bases for V and 5 bases for J; bases not matched to a gene: 4.

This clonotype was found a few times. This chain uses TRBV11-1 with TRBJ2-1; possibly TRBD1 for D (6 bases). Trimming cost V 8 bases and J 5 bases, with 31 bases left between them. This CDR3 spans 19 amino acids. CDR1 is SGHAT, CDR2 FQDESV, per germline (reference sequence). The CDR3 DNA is TGTGCCAGCGGACCTTGGGGGACAATAAGTAAAATGCGTCACAATGAGCAGTTCTTC. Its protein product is CASGPWGTISKMRHNEQFF. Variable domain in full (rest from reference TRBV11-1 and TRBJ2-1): EAEVAQSPRYKITEKSQAVAFWCDPISGHATLYWYRQILGQGPELLVQFQDESVVDDSQLPKDRFSAERLKGVDSTLKIQPAELGDSAMYLCASGPWGTISKMRHNEQFFGPGTRLTVL.

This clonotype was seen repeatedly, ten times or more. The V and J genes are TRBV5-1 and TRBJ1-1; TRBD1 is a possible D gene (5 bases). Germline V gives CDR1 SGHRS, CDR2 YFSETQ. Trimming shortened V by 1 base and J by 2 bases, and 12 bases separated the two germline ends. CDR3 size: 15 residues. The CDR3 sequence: CASSLNSGDNTEAFF. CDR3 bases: TGCGCCAGCAGCTTGAACTCGGGGGACAACACTGAAGCTTTCTTT.

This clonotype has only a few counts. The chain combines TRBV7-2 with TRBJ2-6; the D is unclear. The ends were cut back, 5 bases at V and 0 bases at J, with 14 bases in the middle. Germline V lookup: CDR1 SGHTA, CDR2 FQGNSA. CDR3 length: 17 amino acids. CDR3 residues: CASSLTTQSSGANVLTF. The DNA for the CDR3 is TGTGCCAGCAGCCTAACCACACAGAGCTCTGGGGCCAACGTCCTGACTTTC.